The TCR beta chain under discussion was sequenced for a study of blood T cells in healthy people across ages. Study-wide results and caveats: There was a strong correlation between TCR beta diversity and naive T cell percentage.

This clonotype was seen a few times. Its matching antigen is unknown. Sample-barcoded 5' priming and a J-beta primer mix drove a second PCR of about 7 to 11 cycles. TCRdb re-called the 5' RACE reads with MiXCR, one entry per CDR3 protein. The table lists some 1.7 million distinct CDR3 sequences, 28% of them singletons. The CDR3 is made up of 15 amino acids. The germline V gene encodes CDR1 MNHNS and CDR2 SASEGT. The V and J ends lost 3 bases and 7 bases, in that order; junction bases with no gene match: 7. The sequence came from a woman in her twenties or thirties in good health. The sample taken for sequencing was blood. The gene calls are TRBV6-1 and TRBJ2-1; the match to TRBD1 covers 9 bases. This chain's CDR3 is CASSEPGQGKNEQFF. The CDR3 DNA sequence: TGTGCCAGCAGTGAGCCGGGACAGGGCAAAAATGAGCAGTTCTTC.